This TCR beta chain was observed in a study of T cells in Graves' hyperthyroidism and ophthalmopathy. There were TCR beta CDR3 regions amplified from RNA transcripts. When the TCR CDR3 underwent first-round RT-PCR, the HTBI primer set was used. One entry per CDR3 protein, called by TCRdb with MiXCR from the multiplex PCR reads. The table shows around 660,000 distinct CDR3 sequences, with just under 45% occurring only once. Thyroid ultrasound and orbital computed tomography, with clinical symptoms and serum thyroxine and TRAb, informed diagnoses. This CDR3 is 14 amino acids long. Germline CDR1 is SGHDT and CDR2 is YYEEEE. V shed 3 bases, J shed 5 bases, and the junction held 7 bases outside the gene matches. Study-wide points: Ophthalmopathy prediction by the model preceded onset by a median roughly 6 months. Separation of ophthalmopathy from stable hyperthyroidism was achieved by a 13 V-J model.

A remark on this clonotype: Its cognate antigen is unknown.

The sequenced sample consisted of peripheral blood or thyroid tissue (not recorded which). This chain connects TRBV5-6 to TRBJ2-7; TRBD2 matches 8 bases. The clonotype was recovered from an adult man with Graves' disease, either hyperthyroidism or ophthalmopathy (not recorded which). CDR3 residues: CASSWGGLVNEQYF. The CDR3 DNA follows: TGTGCCAGCAGCTGGGGGGGACTAGTCAACGAGCAGTACTTC.